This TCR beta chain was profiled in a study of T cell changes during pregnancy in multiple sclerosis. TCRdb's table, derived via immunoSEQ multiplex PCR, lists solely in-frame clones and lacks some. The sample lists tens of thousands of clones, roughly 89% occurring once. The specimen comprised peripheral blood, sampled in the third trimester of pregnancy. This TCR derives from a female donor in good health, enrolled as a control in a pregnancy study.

CDR3 coding DNA: TGTGCCTGGTCGACAGGGGATCAGCCCCAGCATTTT. Amino acids: CAWSTGDQPQHF. The rearrangement links TRBV30 to TRBJ1-5, with 8 bases aligning to TRBD1. Germline V gene lookup returns CDR1 GTSNPN and CDR2 SVGIG (reference sequence). The J segment lost 5 bases and the V segment lost 5 bases, leaving 2 bases of the junction unmatched. CDR3 size: 12 residues.